The 4 T cell receptor beta chains reported below all come from one sample, sequenced in a study of cytomegalovirus exposure and HLA in healthy donors. The PCR was carried out with 60 Vbeta primers and 13 Jbeta primers. Produced via immunoSEQ multiplex PCR; TCRdb's table is partial and in-frame only. The sample contains 150,000 to 200,000 clones, 82% of which appear only once. The sample consisted of PBMCs. The source is a young woman in good health and CMV-seronegative.

The chain has TRBV28 and TRBJ2-7; D possibly corresponds to TRBD2 (5 bases). Germline CDR1 is MDHEN and CDR2 is SYDVKM. The CDR3 has 11 residues. The V end was cut by 7 bases, the J end by 4 bases, with 8 bases between. Here the CDR3 reads CASTRGYEQYF. In nucleotides, the CDR3 is TGTGCCAGCACTCGCGGGTACGAGCAGTACTTC. The complete variable domain, with remaining parts taken from reference TRBV28 and TRBJ2-7, reads DVKVTQSSRYLVKRTGEKVFLECVQDMDHENMFWYRQDPGLGLRLIYFSYDVKMKEKGDIPEGYSVSREKKERFSLILESASTNQTSMYLCASTRGYEQYFGPGTRLTVT.

The chain recombines TRBV30 with TRBJ2-1; a weak D match, TRBD2 (6 bases). The germline V gene encodes CDR1 GTSNPN and CDR2 SVGIG (reference sequence). The CDR3 is 14 amino acids. V shed 0 bases and J shed 9 bases, with 15 bases lying between them. This CDR3 is CAWSVGLRYGEQFF. CDR3 in DNA: TGTGCCTGGAGTGTAGGACTACGATATGGTGAGCAGTTCTTC.

The chain employs TRBV5-1 and TRBJ2-3; TRBD2 might be the D (6 bases). Germline assignment: CDR1 SGHRS and CDR2 YFSETQ. V lost 4 bases, J lost 1 base, and 13 bases lay in between. The CDR3 sequence is 15 residues long. The CDR3 DNA follows: TGCGCCAGCAGCCGAGGGGACTTGCGCACAGATACGCAGTATTTT. Its translation is CASSRGDLRTDTQYF. Full variable domain (rest looked up from reference TRBV5-1 and TRBJ2-3): KAGVTQTPRYLIKTRGQQVTLSCSPISGHRSVSWYQQTPGQGLQFLFEYFSETQRNKGNFPGRFSGRQFSNSRSEMNVSTLELGDSALYLCASSRGDLRTDTQYFGPGTRLTVL.

This chain connects TRBV28 to TRBJ2-1; maybe TRBD2 (6 bases). Trimming left V 5 bases short and J 7 bases short, with 27 bases between. Germline V gene data show CDR1 as MDHEN and CDR2 as SYDVKM. The CDR3 has 18 amino acids. The CDR3 DNA is TGTGCCAGCAGTCCGCCCTCTATAGAGGAGGGTAAACGAAATGAGCAGTTCTTC. Protein sequence: CASSPPSIEEGKRNEQFF.